This T cell receptor beta chain is from a study of CD8+CD57+ T cells in acquired aplastic anemia (dated by TCRdb to 2017 to 2018). About the full investigation: On average, sorted CD4+ and CD8+ cells yielded roughly 3.4 ug of extracted DNA, with a range of about 0.17 to 27.4 ug. CD8+CD57+ expansion was defined as a frequency above the mean frequency observed in healthy subjects. Study-wide findings and limitations: No significant difference in CD8+ Simpson's diversity was found between patients and healthy controls (P=0.060). Roughly 30 CD8+ CDR3 sequences were found to be shared between patients and controls, but these sequences appeared to be highly expressed in patients and within the immunodominant clones of the patients.

Genomic DNA was used as template for profiling of TCR beta VDJ combinations and CDR3 sequences. An Illumina HiSeq 2000 was the platform used for TCR repertoire sequencing. The original methods were these. TRBV/TRBJ rearrangement plots, CDR3 size and DJ length profiles, and Simpson's diversity index were used to evaluate the repertoires. The most abundant DNA sequence in the deep sequencing data was defined as the immunodominant clone. CDR3 amino acid sequences were screened for sharing across subjects and were compared with published repertoires and the VDJdb database. Using fastp at Q25 and MiXCR, TCRdb reprocessed the public reads and kept productive beta chains. For every CDR3 protein sequence, its rows merge into one entry that carries the most common genes and DNA. The V and J calls here are based on TCRdb, not the publication. Here the sample has 250,000 or so distinct CDR3 sequences; 40% to 50% occur a single time. The ten largest account for roughly 8% of the sample.

The germline V gene (reference sequence) specifies DFQATT as CDR1 and SNEGSKA as CDR2. The CDR3 starts with the cysteine, ends with the phenylalanine, and has 14 residues. The CDR3 DNA has 42 bases and is translated from base 1. V and J are trimmed by 6 bases and 1 base, and the gene matches miss 8 bases of the junction. The patients picked for sequencing were ones in whom flow cytometry had shown an expansion of CD8+CD57+ cells. Every patient had a diagnosis of severe acquired aplastic anemia based on International Study of Aplastic Anemia and Agranulocytosis and Camitta criteria. No patient had received any therapy when blood was sampled. In the study, sorted CD4+ and CD8+ blood T cells from patients with severe aplastic anemia and from healthy subjects underwent deep sequencing of TCR repertoires. Patients were enrolled in the USA under clinicaltrials.gov protocols 00001620, 01623167, 00001397, 00071045, 00081523 and 00961064. Ficoll-Paque density gradient centrifugation was used to isolate peripheral blood mononuclear cells. Before DNA extraction, CD4+ and CD8+ T cells were sorted by FACS or by magnetic beads.

Remarks on this clonotype: Its antigen target is currently unknown. Per-base qualities were not stored, and no clone one base away is much larger.

The receptor was derived from a human donor with aplastic anemia. Sequencing used sorted CD4+, CD8+, or CD8+CD57+ T cells (not recorded which) from PBMCs. The chain is assembled from TRBV20-1 and TRBJ2-7; 8 bases in the junction line up with TRBD1. The nucleotides are TGCAGTGCAAAAGACAGGGGAGGATCCTACGAGCAGTACTTC. Its amino acids are CSAKDRGGSYEQYF.